This TCR beta chain was sequenced during a study of blood T cell repertoires in COVID-19. Data came from immunoSEQ multiplex PCR; TCRdb stores just in-frame clones and leaves some out. This table has roughly 290,000 clones, approximately 85% appearing once. The V gene lost 7 bases and the J gene lost 6 bases, with 25 bases spanning the gap. CDR1 is SGDLS, CDR2 YYNGEE, per germline. The CDR3 covers 16 residues. The chain recombines TRBV9 with TRBJ1-1; the D is unclear. The origin of this receptor is a human donor with COVID-19, enrolled during active disease. The donor label of this sample is uncertain. The sample taken for sequencing was peripheral blood. The CDR3 bases are TGTGCCAGCTCCTTGGGCCTCTCGTATGGAACCCCTGAAGCTTTCTTT. This sequence encodes CASSLGLSYGTPEAFF.